The clone carrying this T cell receptor beta chain occurred a few times. The entry originates in a study of Graves' ophthalmopathy and Graves' hyperthyroidism. The CDR3 length is 14 residues. Germline CDR1 reads SGHRS; CDR2 reads YFSETQ. V shed 4 bases and J 3 bases; nucleotides not matched to a gene: 7. RNA transcripts were the source from which TCR beta CDR3 regions were amplified. RT-PCR was first run with HTBI primers, then multiplex PCR in a second round. TCRdb passed the multiplex PCR reads through MiXCR, listing each CDR3 protein once. Here the sample spans hundreds of thousands of distinct CDR3 sequences, roughly two fifths being singletons. It was on clinical symptoms, serum thyroxine, TRAb, thyroid ultrasound and orbital computed tomography that diagnosis relied.

Source material: peripheral blood. The sequence was collected from an adult man with Graves' ophthalmopathy. This rearrangement joins TRBV5-1 to TRBJ2-7; 7 bases fit TRBD1. CDR3 bases: TGCGCCAGCAGCCTGCGACAGGGAGTCTACGAGCAGTACTTC. This translates into CASSLRQGVYEQYF. Variable domain in full (rest from reference TRBV5-1 and TRBJ2-7): KAGVTQTPRYLIKTRGQQVTLSCSPISGHRSVSWYQQTPGQGLQFLFEYFSETQRNKGNFPGRFSGRQFSNSRSEMNVSTLELGDSALYLCASSLRQGVYEQYFGPGTRLTVT.